This T cell receptor (beta chain) was found in a study of blood T cell repertoires in COVID-19. Whole-study context: The cDNA or gDNA used as material had been derived from T cells, B-cell-depleted T cells, or PBMCs.

This clone was picked up one time. Trimming took 4 bases from V and 5 from J; bases not matched to a gene: 13. The CDR3 is 17 amino acids. Germline loops: CDR1 SEHNR, CDR2 FQNEAQ (reference sequence). The data were produced by immunoSEQ multiplex PCR, yet TCRdb's version contains in-frame clones alone and is incomplete. Among around 58,000 clones listed, more than 75% were seen once. Enrolled through a virtual design, the participants were between roughly 18 and 95 years of age and came from around 25 US areas. Sequencing input: PBMCs or T cells enriched from blood (not recorded which). This TCR was recovered from a woman in her thirties or forties who had recovered from COVID-19. The chain has TRBV7-9 and TRBJ2-1, with 8 bases aligning to TRBD2. The CDR3 loop reads CASSYPSTAGLDNEQFF. The CDR3 region has the DNA TGTGCCAGCAGCTACCCCAGTACGGCGGGACTAGACAATGAGCAGTTCTTC.